The 9 T cell receptor beta chains reported below all come from one sample, sequenced in a study of blood T cell repertoires in COVID-19. Repertoires were generated with immunoSEQ multiplex PCR, while TCRdb's copy carries only in-frame clones and drops some. The sample carries more than 250,000 clones, around 83% recorded once. Material for sequencing was peripheral blood. The receptor source for this set is a young man with active or convalescent COVID-19.

V usage is TRBV2 and J usage is TRBJ2-7; D gene unclear. The germline gives CDR1 SNHLY, CDR2 FYNNEI. V lost 3 bases to trimming and J lost 6 bases, with 12 bases between them. The CDR3 consists of 13 residues. Written as DNA, the CDR3 is TGTGCCAGCAGTGACCCTAGACCTTCCGAGCAGTACTTC. Its protein product is CASSDPRPSEQYF. The full variable domain, in which reference TRBV2 and TRBJ2-7 provide the parts outside the CDR3, is EPEVTQTPSHQVTQMGQEVILRCVPISNHLYFYWYRQILGQKVEFLVSFYNNEISEKSEIFDDQFSVERPDGSNFTLKIRSTKLEDSAMYFCASSDPRPSEQYFGPGTRLTVT.

The J gene is TRBJ1-5, the V gene TRBV27; D uncertain. V dropped 1 base and J dropped 7 bases, with 8 bases sitting between them. The germline CDR1 and CDR2 sequences are MNHEY and SMNVEV (reference sequence). CDR3 length: 13 amino acids. CDR3 in amino acids: CASSLFGNQPQHF. Written as DNA, the CDR3 is TGTGCCAGCAGTTTATTCGGGAACCAGCCCCAGCATTTT.

CDR3 in DNA: TGTGCCAGCAGCTTAGATCAGGTTATGGATGAAGCTTTCTTT. Its protein is CASSLDQVMDEAFF. The V and J genes are TRBV11-3 and TRBJ1-1; D is uncertain. Between the trimmed V and J ends, which lost 0 bases and 7 bases, there was a span of 12 bases. Germline V gene sequence: CDR1 SGHNT, CDR2 YENEEA. CDR3 size: 14 residues.

V is TRBV5-6 and J is TRBJ1-2; D gene unclear. CDR1 and CDR2 (germline): SGHDT, YYEEEE. The CDR3 length is 14 residues. Trimming left V 0 bases short and J 8 bases short, with 14 bases between. For the CDR3, the DNA is TGTGCCAGCAGCTTGGTAGGCCAGGTGGGCGGCTACACCTTC. The encoded protein is CASSLVGQVGGYTF. The full variable domain, in which reference TRBV5-6 and TRBJ1-2 provide the parts outside the CDR3, is DAGVTQSPTHLIKTRGQQVTLRCSPKSGHDTVSWYQQALGQGPQFIFQYYEEEERQRGNFPDRFSGHQFPNYSSELNVNALLLGDSALYLCASSLVGQVGGYTFGSGTRLTVV.

The V gene is TRBV5-4, the J gene TRBJ1-2; maybe TRBD1 (6 bases). The V and J ends lost 3 bases and 7 bases respectively, with 19 bases between them. This CDR3 comprises 15 residues. Germline V gives CDR1 SGHNT, CDR2 YYREEE (reference sequence). CDR3 nucleotide sequence: TGTGCCAGCAGCTCAGCGACAGGTCTCCAAAGTGGCTACACCTTC. The encoded protein is CASSSATGLQSGYTF.

The chain has TRBV29-1 and TRBJ2-1, with 11 bases fitting TRBD2. J was trimmed by 5 bases and V by 7 bases; bases with no gene match: 10. The germline V gene encodes CDR1 SQVTM and CDR2 ANQGSEA. This CDR3 comprises 15 residues. CDR3 protein: CSAGLGLAENNEQFF. The CDR3 DNA reads as TGCAGCGCTGGCCTGGGACTAGCGGAAAACAATGAGCAGTTCTTC.

The J gene is TRBJ1-4, the V gene TRBV27; D uncertain. CDR3 length: 13 amino acids. The germline CDR1 and CDR2 sequences are MNHEY and SMNVEV (reference sequence). V gave up 6 bases and J gave up 8 bases, with 13 bases separating them. CDR3 loop: CASSRLTEEKLFF. In DNA, the CDR3 is TGTGCCAGCAGCAGGCTGACGGAAGAAAAACTGTTTTTT.

The chain is built from TRBV7-9 and TRBJ2-1; D unresolved. CDR3 length equals 13 residues. Germline V gives CDR1 SEHNR, CDR2 FQNEAQ (reference sequence). V dropped 3 bases and J dropped 4 bases, with 7 bases sitting between them. CDR3 DNA: TGTGCCAGCAGCTTTGGCGGTTACAATGAGCAGTTCTTC. Amino acids: CASSFGGYNEQFF.

J is TRBJ2-1 and V is TRBV2, with D perhaps matching TRBD1 (6 bases). This CDR3 comprises 15 residues. V was trimmed by 10 bases and J by 11 bases, leaving 27 bases between them. The germline V gene encodes CDR1 SNHLY and CDR2 FYNNEI. CDR3 coding DNA: TGTGCCACCATGCCCCCCGGGACAACCGGAATTAAGCAGTTCTTC. Amino acids: CATMPPGTTGIKQFF.